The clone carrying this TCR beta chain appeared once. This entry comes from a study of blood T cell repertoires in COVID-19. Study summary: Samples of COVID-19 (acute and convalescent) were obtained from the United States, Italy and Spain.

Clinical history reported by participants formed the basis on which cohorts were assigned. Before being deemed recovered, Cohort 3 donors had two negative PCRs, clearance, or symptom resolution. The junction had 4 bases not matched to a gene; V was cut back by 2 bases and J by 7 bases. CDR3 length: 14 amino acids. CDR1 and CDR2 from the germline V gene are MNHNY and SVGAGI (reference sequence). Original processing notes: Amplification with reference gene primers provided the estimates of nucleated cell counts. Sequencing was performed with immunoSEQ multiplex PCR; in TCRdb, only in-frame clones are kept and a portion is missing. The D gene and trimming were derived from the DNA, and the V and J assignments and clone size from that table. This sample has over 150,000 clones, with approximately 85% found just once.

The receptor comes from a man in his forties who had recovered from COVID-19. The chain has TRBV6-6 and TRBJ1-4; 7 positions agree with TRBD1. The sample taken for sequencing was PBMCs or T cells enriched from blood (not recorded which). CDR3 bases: TGTGCCAGCAGTTACGGGGGGACAGCTGAAAAACTGTTTTTT. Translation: CASSYGGTAEKLFF.